Following are 2 T cell receptor beta chains from one sample sequenced in a study of blood T cell repertoires in COVID-19. Repertoires were generated with immunoSEQ multiplex PCR, while TCRdb's copy carries only in-frame clones and drops some. The sample holds around 200,000 clones, approximately 80% seen once. The sample was peripheral blood. The source of these receptors is a woman aged 70-85 years with COVID-19, enrolled during active disease.

The chain carries TRBV19 and TRBJ1-1; TRBD1 might be the D (5 bases). Trimming took 5 bases from V and 1 from J, leaving 14 bases between them. Per germline, CDR1 LNHDA and CDR2 SQIVND (reference sequence). The CDR3 consists of 15 residues. Here the CDR3 DNA reads TGTGCCAGTAGTGACAGAGACATAGGGAACACTGAAGCTTTCTTT. This translates into CASSDRDIGNTEAFF.

This chain links TRBV7-2 with TRBJ2-3, with 11 bases aligning to TRBD2. CDR1 is SGHTA and CDR2 is FQGNSA in the germline V gene. This CDR3 comprises 14 residues. The trim removed 6 bases at V and 5 bases at J, leaving 4 bases unmatched. The CDR3 DNA sequence: TGTGCCAGCAGGGAAACTAGCGGGAGAGATACGCAGTATTTT. Translated, it gives CASRETSGRDTQYF. The entire variable domain, with the rest obtained from reference TRBV7-2 and TRBJ2-3, is as follows: GAGVSQSPSNKVTEKGKDVELRCDPISGHTALYWYRQSLGQGLEFLIYFQGNSAPDKSGLPSDRFSAERTGGSVSTLTIQRTQQEDSAVYLCASRETSGRDTQYFGPGTRLTVL.